Presented here are 18 T cell receptor beta chains from one specimen sequenced in a study of neurological immune-mediated disorders. Each CDR3 protein is one row after TCRdb ran MiXCR on the 5' RACE reads. The sample carries 60,000 to 85,000 distinct CDR3 sequences, around 4.6% recorded once. Sequences were obtained from PBMCs. These TCRs come from a woman aged 25 to 39 with multiple sclerosis.

This clonotype was seen a single time. This sequence may be a read error, since a much larger clone differs from it by one base. The CDR3: CASSLGWEAQFF. The CDR3 region has the DNA TGTGCCAGCAGTTTGGGATGGGAAGCGCAGTTCTTC. This chain connects TRBV28 to TRBJ2-1; no definite D call. The CDR3 covers 12 residues. With 3 bases removed from V and 12 bases from J, the gap between germline ends came to 12 bases. Germline V gives CDR1 MDHEN, CDR2 SYDVKM. The full variable domain, with the rest looked up from reference TRBV28 and TRBJ2-1, is DVKVTQSSRYLVKRTGEKVFLECVQDMDHENMFWYRQDPGLGLRLIYFSYDVKMKEKGDIPEGYSVSREKKERFSLILESASTNQTSMYLCASSLGWEAQFFGPGTRLTVL.

This clonotype was seen repeatedly, ten times or more. CDR3: CASSKDRVNTEAFF. In nucleotides, the CDR3 is TGTGCCAGCAGCAAAGACAGGGTGAACACTGAAGCTTTCTTT. This chain joins TRBV28 and TRBJ1-1; 7 nucleotides agree with TRBD1. CDR3 size: 14 residues. V shed 6 bases, J shed 0 bases, and the junction held 4 bases outside the gene matches. Germline V lookup: CDR1 MDHEN, CDR2 SYDVKM.

This clonotype was seen repeatedly, ten times or more. The chain carries TRBV20-1 and TRBJ2-1, with 7 positions matching TRBD2. The ends lost 1 base at V and 5 bases at J; junction bases unmatched: 5. CDR1 is DFQATT and CDR2 is SNEGSKA in the germline V gene (reference sequence). CDR3 length: 14 residues. Here the CDR3 reads CSARGSSGHNEQFF. Here the CDR3 DNA reads TGCAGTGCTAGAGGATCTAGCGGACACAATGAGCAGTTCTTC.

This clonotype was detected many times. The chain is built from TRBV3-1 and TRBJ2-5; TRBD1 agrees at 10 bases. This CDR3 has 15 residues. Germline CDR1 LGHDT, CDR2 YNNKEL (reference sequence). After removal of 3 bases from V and 5 bases from J, the junction contained 6 bases not matched to a gene. The CDR3 DNA is TGTGCCAGCAGCCAGCGGGACAGGGGACGGGAGACCCAGTACTTC. It yields the protein CASSQRDRGRETQYF.

This clonotype showed up many times. The chain uses TRBV10-3 and TRBJ2-1; 7 bases are a match to TRBD2. Unmatched junction bases numbered 13, after V lost 2 bases and J lost 6 bases. Germline-derived CDR1 and CDR2 are ENHRY and SYGVKD. The CDR3 runs 17 residues. This CDR3 reads CAISEIPGAGSGNEQFF. The CDR3 nucleotides read TGTGCCATCAGTGAGATCCCGGGAGCGGGATCGGGCAATGAGCAGTTCTTC.

This clonotype was found many times. This chain connects TRBV5-1 to TRBJ1-1, with TRBD1 identical over 9 bases. V trimming: 4 bases; J trimming: 4 bases; junction bases outside the gene matches: 8. The CDR3 is made up of 15 amino acids. CDR1 is SGHRS, CDR2 YFSETQ, per germline. In DNA, the CDR3 is TGCGCCAGCAGCCTTATCACAGGGGGCGTCACTGAAGCTTTCTTT. This gives the protein CASSLITGGVTEAFF.

The V call is TRBV20-1, the J call TRBJ1-1; D uncertain. The CDR3 length is 13 residues. Trimming removed 7 bases from V and 0 bases from J, with 12 bases in between. Germline assignment: CDR1 DFQATT and CDR2 SNEGSKA (reference sequence). CDR3 nucleotides: TGCAGTGACACCGGAAGGGTGAACACTGAAGCTTTCTTT. Amino acids: CSDTGRVNTEAFF.

This clonotype was counted ten times or more. The V gene is TRBV20-1, the J gene TRBJ2-3; 7 bases line up with TRBD2. This CDR3 contains 15 residues. Germline V gene sequence: CDR1 DFQATT, CDR2 SNEGSKA (reference sequence). With 2 bases clipped from V and 6 bases from J, the junction kept 11 bases outside the gene matches. Here the CDR3 reads CSARTASGSGDTQYF. Written as DNA, the CDR3 is TGCAGTGCTAGAACGGCTAGCGGCTCGGGGGATACGCAGTATTTT.

The sample holds many counts of this clonotype. V is TRBV20-1 and J is TRBJ2-2; tentative D call: TRBD1 (5 bases). The CDR3 runs 14 residues. Germline V gives CDR1 DFQATT, CDR2 SNEGSKA (reference sequence). The germline V and J ends were trimmed by 1 base and 1 base, with 7 bases remaining between them. Here the CDR3 DNA reads TGCAGTGCTAGAGCCGACAGGAACACCGGGGAGCTGTTTTTT. Protein product: CSARADRNTGELFF.

This clonotype was observed at least ten times. The V call is TRBV5-1, the J call TRBJ2-5, with D possibly being TRBD1 (6 bases). Trimming removed 0 bases from V and 4 bases from J, with 7 bases in between. CDR1 SGHRS and CDR2 YFSETQ come from the germline V gene. The CDR3 is 13 amino acids. CDR3 protein: CASSLEGVETQYF. The CDR3 DNA is TGCGCCAGCAGCTTGGAGGGGGTAGAGACCCAGTACTTC.

In regard to this clonotype: At one of its ends the junction is not consistent with the germline gene, which may arise from a read error. The V call is TRBV4-1, the J call TRBJ2-3; perhaps TRBD2 as D (5 bases). The CDR3 consists of 16 residues. CDR1 and CDR2 (germline): MGHRA, YSYEKL. In DNA form, the CDR3 reads TGCGCAAGCAGCCAAGTCTCGGTGACGCTGGGAGATAAGCAGTATTTT. It is translated as CASSQVSVTLGDKQYF.

This clonotype has a count of ten or more. The chain uses TRBV20-1 and TRBJ1-1; D is ambiguous. Trimming left V 2 bases short and J 2 bases short, with 18 bases between. Per germline, CDR1 DFQATT and CDR2 SNEGSKA (reference sequence). This CDR3 has 16 residues. DNA for the CDR3: TGCAGTGCTAGAAGGGTTGTTGGCCCCCTAAACACTGAAGCTTTCTTT. Residues: CSARRVVGPLNTEAFF.

By frequency in the sample, this clonotype is medium-sized. V usage is TRBV11-2 and J usage is TRBJ1-2; 9 positions match TRBD1. The CDR3 runs to 13 residues. V was pared by 5 bases and J by 4 bases, with 2 bases of the junction left unmatched. Germline lookup yields CDR1 SGHAT and CDR2 FQNNGV. Written as DNA, the CDR3 is TGTGCCAGCAGCGAGACAGGGGGCTATGGCTACACCTTC. It encodes CASSETGGYGYTF.

This clonotype was recorded at least ten times. V usage is TRBV11-2 and J usage is TRBJ2-5; TRBD2 matches at 11 bases. V shed 1 base and J 4 bases; nucleotides not matched to a gene: 2. CDR3 length equals 15 residues. CDR1 is SGHAT, CDR2 FQNNGV, per germline. CDR3 in amino acids: CASSLVLAGGETQYF. The CDR3 DNA follows: TGTGCCAGCAGCTTAGTCCTAGCGGGGGGAGAGACCCAGTACTTC.

This CDR3 reads CASSYSGTSHTEAFF. The CDR3, as DNA: TGTGCCAGCAGTTACTCCGGGACCTCTCACACTGAAGCTTTCTTT. The chain joins TRBV6-5 to TRBJ1-1, with a weak D call TRBD1 (5 bases). This CDR3 is 15 amino acids long. The germline V gene encodes CDR1 MNHEY and CDR2 SVGAGI. V lost 0 bases and J lost 3, with 11 bases in between.

At least ten counts were recorded for this clonotype. The chain couples TRBV5-5 to TRBJ2-7; D is ambiguous. Germline V gene lookup returns CDR1 SGHKS and CDR2 YYEKEE (reference sequence). V was cut by 1 base and J by 2 bases, with 7 bases left in between. This CDR3 contains 13 residues. The DNA for the CDR3 is TGTGCCAGCAGCTTGATAGGGACCTACGAGCAGTACTTC. Translating gives CASSLIGTYEQYF.

This clonotype was counted a few times. J is TRBJ2-3 and V is TRBV11-2, with D possibly matching TRBD2 (5 bases). The CDR3 has 13 residues. The V and J ends lost 6 bases and 4 bases respectively, with 11 bases between them. Germline CDR1 SGHAT, CDR2 FQNNGV. CDR3: CASRGEGADTQYF. CDR3 nucleotides: TGTGCCAGCAGGGGTGAGGGAGCAGATACGCAGTATTTT.

This clonotype was recorded many times. V gene TRBV4-1 combines with J gene TRBJ2-1; a possible D gene is TRBD2 (5 bases). The CDR3 covers 17 residues. Germline CDR1 MGHRA, CDR2 YSYEKL. V was clipped by 0 bases and J by 0 bases, with 12 bases between them. CDR3 sequence: CASSQDLGGGSYNEQFF. For the CDR3, the DNA is TGCGCCAGCAGCCAAGATTTAGGCGGAGGCTCCTACAATGAGCAGTTCTTC.